What follows are 21 T cell receptor beta chains derived from one specimen sequenced in a study of blood T cell repertoires in COVID-19. Some clones are missing from TCRdb's copy, which holds only in-frame ones; the method was immunoSEQ multiplex PCR. Seen here are roughly 700,000 clones, 85% to 90% observed once, and the top ten hold over 0.2%. The specimen was peripheral blood. The receptors stem from a woman under 30 with acute or convalescent COVID-19.

V is TRBV23-1 and J is TRBJ2-1, with a weak D call TRBD2 (6 bases). TRBV23-1 is an ORF for which the function is uncertain. V dropped 8 bases and J dropped 2 bases, with 19 bases sitting between them. The CDR3 runs to 16 residues. The CDR3 nucleotides are TGCGCCAGCTGGGCCTCGGGACTCCAGACCTACAATGAGCAGTTCTTC. This encodes CASWASGLQTYNEQFF.

J is TRBJ1-6 and V is TRBV5-5, with 11 nucleotides matching TRBD1. Unmatched junction bases numbered 8, after V lost 5 bases and J lost 10 bases. Germline CDR1 is SGHKS and CDR2 is YYEKEE (reference sequence). The CDR3 sequence is 15 residues long. The CDR3 DNA sequence: TGTGCCAGCAGATTGACCGGGACAGGGGGGTCACCCCTCCACTTT. This gives the protein CASRLTGTGGSPLHF.

The chain is built from TRBV2 and TRBJ1-6, with D perhaps TRBD1 (5 bases). This CDR3 has 15 residues. Deletions cut 6 bases from V and 13 bases from J, with 22 bases between. The V gene's germline CDR1 is SNHLY and CDR2 FYNNEI. This CDR3 reads CASRGGLRQGLPLHF. The CDR3 DNA reads as TGTGCCAGCAGGGGGGGGTTGAGGCAGGGTCTCCCCCTCCACTTT.

This sequence joins TRBV3-1 (or the pseudogene TRBV3-2) and TRBJ1-3, with 8 bases that match TRBD1. The V gene end was trimmed by 6 bases and the J gene end by 7 bases; junction bases not matched to a gene: 14. The germline V gene encodes CDR1 LGHDT and CDR2 YNNKEL (reference sequence). There are 16 residues in the CDR3. The CDR3 DNA is TGTGCCAGCAGTCAGACAGGGGCTCGTGCGAGGAACACCATATATTTT. This encodes CASSQTGARARNTIYF.

This clone appeared a single time. This chain's CDR3 is CASSQFSGTKYF. The DNA for the CDR3 is TGTGCCAGCAGCCAATTTAGCGGCACTAAGTACTTC. The chain couples TRBV3-1 (or the pseudogene TRBV3-2) to TRBJ2-7; a weak D match, TRBD2 (6 bases). Trimming removed 2 bases from V and 11 bases from J, with 13 bases in between. CDR3 size: 12 residues. Germline assignment: CDR1 LGHDT and CDR2 YNNKEL (reference sequence).

This clone was recorded only once. The CDR3 sequence: CASSLTGDQPQHF. The CDR3 DNA follows: TGTGCCAGCAGTCTTACAGGGGATCAGCCCCAGCATTTT. V gene TRBV6-5 combines with J gene TRBJ1-5, with TRBD1 matching 7 bases. CDR1 is MNHEY and CDR2 is SVGAGI in the germline V gene. J lost 5 bases, V lost 5 bases, and 3 bases had no gene match. This CDR3 is built from 13 residues.

The rearrangement joins TRBV7-2 to TRBJ2-3; TRBD2 might be the D (5 bases). Germline V gene sequence: CDR1 SGHTA, CDR2 FQGNSA. The CDR3 is 13 residues long. V gave up 5 bases and J gave up 7 bases, with 13 bases separating them. The CDR3 spells CASSRTSGNTQYF. The CDR3 DNA follows: TGTGCCAGCAGCCGAACTTCCGGGAATACGCAGTATTTT.

The chain is built from TRBV5-1 and TRBJ2-2; 7 bases align to TRBD2. The germline V gene has CDR1 SGHRS and CDR2 YFSETQ. The V segment lost 3 bases and the J segment 2 bases; nucleotides outside the gene matches: 4. This CDR3 spans 15 amino acids. CDR3 sequence reads: CASSYQGLNTGELFF. In nucleotides, the CDR3 is TGCGCCAGCAGCTACCAGGGACTAAACACCGGGGAGCTGTTTTTT.

The genes are TRBV10-2 and TRBJ1-4, with 7 nucleotides matching TRBD1. The CDR3 runs to 14 residues. CDR1 is WSHSY, CDR2 SAAADI, per germline. Trimming removed 3 bases from V and 5 bases from J; junction bases left unmatched: 3. CDR3 sequence (DNA): TGCGCCAGCAGTGACCAGGGGGGAAATGAAAAACTGTTTTTT. This sequence encodes CASSDQGGNEKLFF.

The chain employs TRBV15 and TRBJ2-7; tentative D call: TRBD1 (6 bases). V was clipped by 1 base and J by 0 bases, with 10 bases between them. The CDR3 extends over 15 amino acids. CDR1 and CDR2 (germline): LNHNV, YYDKDF (reference sequence). Here the CDR3 DNA reads TGTGCCACCAGCAGAGGGACAGTGAGCTCCTACGAGCAGTACTTC. Translated, it gives CATSRGTVSSYEQYF.

Only one count was recorded for this clone. The rearrangement joins TRBV6-2 or TRBV6-3 to TRBJ1-4; a possible D gene is TRBD1 (6 bases). The V end lost 5 bases, the J end lost 4 bases, and 17 bases lay between the germline ends. The CDR3 has 16 amino acids. Per germline, CDR1 MNHEY and CDR2 SVGEGT. CDR3 residues: CASSSSGGRINEKLFF. The CDR3 region has the DNA TGTGCCAGCAGTAGCTCCGGGGGGCGGATTAATGAAAAACTGTTTTTT.

The chain has TRBV6-6 and TRBJ1-1; 7 nucleotides line up with TRBD1. Germline trimming cut 2 bases from V and 7 bases from J; bases unmatched to any gene: 7. Germline V gene data show CDR1 as MNHNY and CDR2 as SVGAGI (reference sequence). There are 14 residues in the CDR3. CDR3 coding DNA: TGTGCCAGCAGTTACACCGGGACAGTTGGTGAAGCTTTCTTT. Translating it yields CASSYTGTVGEAFF.

V and J are TRBV5-4 and TRBJ2-3, with 10 bases matching TRBD2. The ends lost 1 base at V and 0 bases at J; junction bases unmatched: 5. CDR3 length equals 17 residues. Looked up from germline, CDR1 is SGHNT and CDR2 is YYREEE (reference sequence). In DNA, the CDR3 is TGTGCCAGCAGCTTGAAGCGGGGGGGCTCTAGCACAGATACGCAGTATTTT. Protein: CASSLKRGGSSTDTQYF.

The chain is built from TRBV28 and TRBJ1-1, with 10 bases identical to TRBD1. Unmatched junction bases numbered 13, after V lost 10 bases and J lost 5 bases. The CDR3 extends over 15 amino acids. Germline values: CDR1 MDHEN, CDR2 SYDVKM. The CDR3 is CATARSGTGETEAFF. In nucleotides, the CDR3 is TGTGCCACCGCACGCTCTGGGACAGGGGAAACTGAAGCTTTCTTT.

The chain couples TRBV5-4 to TRBJ1-1, with D possibly matching TRBD1 (6 bases). CDR3 length: 13 amino acids. Looked up from germline, CDR1 is SGHNT and CDR2 is YYREEE (reference sequence). The ends were cut back, 4 bases at V and 4 bases at J, with 11 bases in the middle. This CDR3 is CASSHTGTTEAFF. DNA of the CDR3: TGTGCCAGCAGCCATACAGGGACCACTGAAGCTTTCTTT.

The CDR3 DNA follows: TGCGCCAGCAGCTCAACGACGACTAGCCGCACCGGGGAGCTGTTTTTT. Its translation is CASSSTTTSRTGELFF. The chain uses TRBV5-1 and TRBJ2-2; TRBD2 aligns across 7 bases. This CDR3 spans 16 amino acids. The ends lost 3 bases at V and 4 bases at J; junction bases unmatched: 9. Germline V lookup: CDR1 SGHRS, CDR2 YFSETQ.

V gene TRBV4-1 combines with J gene TRBJ2-1; 12 bases align to TRBD2. Unmatched junction bases numbered 7, after V lost 4 bases and J lost 15 bases. This CDR3 has 13 residues. The germline CDR1 and CDR2 sequences are MGHRA and YSYEKL. The CDR3 spells CASSRLLAGGRFF. The CDR3 DNA follows: TGCGCCAGCAGCCGCCTTCTAGCGGGGGGGCGGTTCTTC.

The chain has TRBV3-1 (or the pseudogene TRBV3-2) and TRBJ1-5, with D tentatively TRBD1 (5 bases). V gave up 0 bases and J gave up 6 bases, with 18 bases separating them. Germline V gene sequence: CDR1 LGHDT, CDR2 YNNKEL (reference sequence). The CDR3 loop spans 17 amino acids. The CDR3 protein is CASSQDLGGPGGQPQHF. The CDR3 nucleotides read TGTGCCAGCAGCCAAGATCTGGGGGGACCGGGGGGTCAGCCCCAGCATTTT.

As DNA, the CDR3 is TGTGCCAGCAGCCAAGAGGGCCGAGAGACCTACGAGCAGTACTTC. Translation gives CASSQEGRETYEQYF. The chain is built from TRBV4-2 and TRBJ2-7; no firm D call. Germline assignment: CDR1 LGHNA and CDR2 YNFKEQ. V shed 0 bases and J shed 2 bases, with 11 bases lying between them. The CDR3 covers 15 residues.

Written as DNA, the CDR3 is TGCGCCAGCAGCGGGGACTTGGGACCTCGTGCCGAAGCTTTCTTT. It encodes CASSGDLGPRAEAFF. V gene TRBV5-1 combines with J gene TRBJ1-1; D possibly corresponds to TRBD1 (5 bases). Trimming removed 4 bases from V and 8 bases from J, with 21 bases in between. Germline-derived CDR1 and CDR2 are SGHRS and YFSETQ. The CDR3 consists of 15 residues.

The rearrangement links TRBV11-1 to TRBJ2-3, with D possibly being TRBD1 (6 bases). The germline V gene encodes CDR1 SGHAT and CDR2 FQDESV (reference sequence). V lost 7 bases and J lost 2, with 19 bases in between. The CDR3 runs to 16 residues. CDR3 amino acids: CASTPRNRAVTDTQYF. The CDR3 bases are TGTGCCAGCACCCCGCGGAACAGGGCCGTCACAGATACGCAGTATTTT.